This TCR beta chain is from a study of blood T cell repertoires in COVID-19. Study information: Sources were T cells, B-cell-depleted T cells, or PBMCs; the material itself was cDNA or gDNA.

Enrolled during active infection, Seattle patients were then followed longitudinally. The V and J ends lost 7 bases and 1 base, in that order; junction bases with no gene match: 4. The CDR3 runs to 14 residues. Germline lookup yields CDR1 MNHEY and CDR2 SVGAGI. Produced via immunoSEQ multiplex PCR; TCRdb's table is partial and in-frame only. The sample consists of around 430,000 clones, about 87% of them appearing once. Sequenced input: peripheral blood. The clonotype was recovered from a woman between 50 and 59 years old with COVID-19, enrolled during active disease. The chain joins TRBV6-5 to TRBJ1-1; 9 bases are a match to TRBD1. CDR3 in DNA: TGTGCCAGCAACCAACAGGGGGCGAACACTGAAGCTTTCTTT. Its translation: CASNQQGANTEAFF.